This T cell receptor beta chain was recorded in a study of cytomegalovirus exposure and HLA in healthy donors. CDR1 is MNHEY, CDR2 SMNVEV, per germline (reference sequence). The CDR3 covers 13 residues. V gave up 4 bases and J gave up 5 bases; unmatched junction bases: 5. The PCR used 60 Vbeta and 13 Jbeta primers. Some clones are missing from TCRdb's copy, which holds only in-frame ones; the method was immunoSEQ multiplex PCR. The sample comprises some 190,000 clones, 65% to 80% of which are singletons, and about 2.5% rests with the top ten. Material for sequencing was PBMCs. This sequence was found in a woman between 25 and 40 years old in good health and CMV-seropositive. V usage is TRBV27 and J usage is TRBJ2-7; 7 bases are shared with TRBD1. CDR3 protein: CASSSRGSNEQYF. The CDR3 DNA reads TGTGCCAGCAGTTCCAGGGGGAGCAACGAGCAGTACTTC.